This T cell receptor beta chain is from a study of T cell responses to AZD1222 COVID-19 vaccine. Study-wide results and limits: Among AZD1222 vaccinees, only five to seven were seropositive at baseline.

Assay: immunoSEQ multiplex PCR; the TCRdb copy retains only in-frame clones and omits some. There are 100,000 to 150,000 clones in the sample; 75% to 95% occur only once, and 7.2% lies in the top ten. Concerning this clone itself: Its antigen is not identified.

The specimen comprised peripheral blood, sampled on day 0 of AZD1222 vaccination. The TCR sequence derives from an adult in good health.

The CDR3, as DNA: TGCGCCAGCAGCTTGGATCCGGGGGGGAATAGGATAAAAAATTCACCCCTCCACTTT. Protein sequence: CASSLDPGGNRIKNSPLHF. The J gene is TRBJ1-6, the V gene TRBV5-1, with a tentative D call TRBD1 (5 bases). Trimming removed 0 bases at V and 7 bases at J, with 23 bases between. The length of the CDR3 is 19 residues. Germline loops: CDR1 SGHRS, CDR2 YFSETQ. The variable domain in full, completed from reference TRBV5-1 and TRBJ1-6, reads KAGVTQTPRYLIKTRGQQVTLSCSPISGHRSVSWYQQTPGQGLQFLFEYFSETQRNKGNFPGRFSGRQFSNSRSEMNVSTLELGDSALYLCASSLDPGGNRIKNSPLHFGNGTRLTVT.